One sample yielded the 32 T cell receptor beta chains listed below, sequenced in a study of blood T cell repertoires in COVID-19. Produced via immunoSEQ multiplex PCR; TCRdb's table is partial and in-frame only. The sample shows around 620,000 clones, approximately 90% of them seen only once. Sequencing was performed on peripheral blood. The receptors stem from a woman under 30 with acute or convalescent COVID-19.

V is TRBV12-2 and J is TRBJ1-5; the listed D gene, TRBD1, was not tested against the DNA. TRBV12-2 is a pseudogene. The CDR3 extends over 14 amino acids. In DNA form, the CDR3 reads TGTGCAAGTCGCCGGACAGGCCGCAATCAGCCCCAGCATTTT. Its protein is CASRRTGRNQPQHF.

The chain employs TRBV20-1 and TRBJ1-1; D is undetermined. The CDR3 has 10 residues. Germline V lookup: CDR1 DFQATT, CDR2 SNEGSKA (reference sequence). V lost 3 bases, J lost 11 bases, and 10 bases lay in between. The CDR3 reads CSASEGWAFF. The CDR3 DNA reads TGCAGTGCTAGCGAGGGTTGGGCTTTCTTT.

The V call is TRBV2, the J call TRBJ2-1; 9 bases map to TRBD1. Germline V gene lookup returns CDR1 SNHLY and CDR2 FYNNEI. The CDR3 runs 15 residues. Germline trimming cut 7 bases from V and 5 bases from J; bases unmatched to any gene: 9. In DNA form, the CDR3 reads TGTGCCAGCATTACCGGGACAGGGATCCACAATGAGCAGTTCTTC. Amino acids: CASITGTGIHNEQFF.

The J gene is TRBJ1-1, the V gene TRBV25-1; D is perhaps TRBD1 (5 bases). Germline assignment: CDR1 MGHDK and CDR2 SYGVNS. The CDR3 is 14 amino acids. V lost 3 bases and J 3 bases, leaving 11 bases between the germline ends. The CDR3 region has the DNA TGTGCCAGCAGTGATATTGGGGGGGACACTGAAGCTTTCTTT. Its translation: CASSDIGGDTEAFF.

V usage is TRBV11-1 and J usage is TRBJ2-7, with 10 positions matching TRBD2. The CDR3 has 16 residues. Per the germline V gene, CDR1 is SGHAT and CDR2 is FQDESV (reference sequence). The trim removed 4 bases at V and 2 bases at J, leaving 8 bases unmatched. DNA for the CDR3: TGTGCCAGCAGCTCCTTAGCGGGGGGAATAACCTACGAGCAGTACTTC. Encoded protein: CASSSLAGGITYEQYF.

V gene TRBV6-5 combines with J gene TRBJ1-2; perhaps TRBD1 as D (6 bases). Germline assignment: CDR1 MNHEY and CDR2 SVGAGI. V was trimmed by 4 bases and J by 6 bases, leaving 9 bases between them. The length of the CDR3 is 12 residues. DNA for the CDR3: TGTGCCAGCAGTTTCTCAGGGGATGGCTACACCTTC. Translating it yields CASSFSGDGYTF.

The V and J genes are TRBV7-8 and TRBJ1-4; D perhaps matches TRBD1 (5 bases). There are 12 residues in the CDR3. V gave up 7 bases and J gave up 8 bases, with 11 bases separating them. The germline gives CDR1 SGHVS, CDR2 FQNEAQ. CDR3 residues: CASTAGGEKLFF. In DNA form, the CDR3 reads TGTGCCAGCACCGCCGGGGGGGAAAAACTGTTTTTT.

The chain is built from TRBV7-6 and TRBJ1-6, with D perhaps matching TRBD1 (5 bases). Trimming took 1 base from V and 7 from J, leaving 14 bases between them. The CDR3 has 16 amino acids. CDR1 is SGHVS and CDR2 is FNYEAQ in the germline V gene. The CDR3 DNA is TGTGCCAGCAGCTTAGATGTCGGGGGAAAAAATTCACCCCTCCACTTT. This encodes CASSLDVGGKNSPLHF.

CDR3 in DNA: TGCAGCGTTGCTAGGCAGGGCCCCGAGACCCAGTACTTC. Encoded protein: CSVARQGPETQYF. The chain is built from TRBV29-1 and TRBJ2-5, with TRBD1 as a possible D gene (5 bases). The CDR3 runs to 13 residues. Between the trimmed V and J ends, which lost 4 bases and 5 bases, there was a span of 14 bases. Per the germline V gene, CDR1 is SQVTM and CDR2 is ANQGSEA.

As concerns this clone: Other DNA sequences in the same sample also yield this CDR3. V gene TRBV29-1 combines with J gene TRBJ1-1, with 7 bases fitting TRBD1. Germline V gives CDR1 SQVTM, CDR2 ANQGSEA. The trim removed 4 bases at V and 5 bases at J, leaving 4 bases unmatched. This CDR3 spans 12 amino acids. CDR3 protein: CSVGQGRTEAFF. In DNA form, the CDR3 reads TGCAGCGTTGGACAGGGACGAACTGAAGCTTTCTTT.

The J gene is TRBJ1-3, the V gene TRBV4-1; unclear D gene. This CDR3 has 15 residues. V lost 3 bases and J 5 bases, leaving 14 bases between the germline ends. Germline V CDR1 and CDR2: MGHRA, YSYEKL. The CDR3 sequence is CASSHLEARRNTIYF. In DNA, the CDR3 is TGCGCCAGCAGCCACCTAGAGGCCCGACGAAACACCATATATTTT.

The J gene is TRBJ2-7, the V gene TRBV11-2; D is unresolved. Trimming cost V 0 bases and J 0 bases, with 6 bases left between them. Germline CDR1 is SGHAT and CDR2 is FQNNGV. The CDR3 is 14 residues long. Here the CDR3 reads CASSLDYLSYEQYF. Here the CDR3 DNA reads TGTGCCAGCAGCTTAGATTATCTCTCCTACGAGCAGTACTTC.

V is TRBV7-2 and J is TRBJ1-1, with D unresolved. Germline V gene lookup returns CDR1 SGHTA and CDR2 FQGNSA. CDR3 size: 12 residues. V lost 3 bases, J lost 5 bases, and 7 bases lay in between. CDR3 nucleotides: TGTGCCAGCAGCTTGGGGAGGACTGAAGCTTTCTTT. Translation gives CASSLGRTEAFF. Full variable domain (rest looked up from reference TRBV7-2 and TRBJ1-1): GAGVSQSPSNKVTEKGKDVELRCDPISGHTALYWYRQSLGQGLEFLIYFQGNSAPDKSGLPSDRFSAERTGGSVSTLTIQRTQQEDSAVYLCASSLGRTEAFFGQGTRLTVV.

The J gene is TRBJ2-1, the V gene TRBV7-9; unclear D gene. The V end lost 2 bases, the J end lost 6 bases, and 8 bases lay between the germline ends. Looked up from germline, CDR1 is SEHNR and CDR2 is FQNEAQ (reference sequence). The CDR3 runs to 13 residues. The CDR3 is CASSLSPGNEQFF. The CDR3, as DNA: TGTGCCAGCAGCTTAAGCCCGGGCAATGAGCAGTTCTTC.

DNA of the CDR3: TGCGCCAGCAGCTTGGGGGGGCCGCCTCTCAACACTGAAGCTTTCTTT. It yields the protein CASSLGGPPLNTEAFF. V usage is TRBV5-1 and J usage is TRBJ1-1, with D maybe TRBD1 (6 bases). Looked up from germline, CDR1 is SGHRS and CDR2 is YFSETQ. This CDR3 has 16 amino acids. V lost 0 bases to trimming and J lost 2 bases, with 14 bases between them.

V and J are TRBV5-1 and TRBJ1-4; tentatively, D is TRBD1 (5 bases). The germline V and J ends were trimmed by 7 bases and 0 bases, with 16 bases remaining between them. In germline, CDR1 is SGHRS, CDR2 YFSETQ. This CDR3 comprises 16 residues. CDR3 residues: CASSLSGPATNEKLFF. The CDR3, as DNA: TGCGCCAGCTCCTTGTCAGGGCCTGCAACTAATGAAAAACTGTTTTTT.

This clone was detected once. The V call is TRBV19, the J call TRBJ1-3; D gene ambiguous. Germline CDR1 and CDR2: LNHDA and SQIVND (reference sequence). The V end lost 4 bases, the J end lost 0 bases, and 19 bases lay between the germline ends. The CDR3 is 18 residues long. DNA for the CDR3: TGTGCCAGTAGTAAAGGGCATACGGGGTATCGCTCTGGAAACACCATATATTTT. It yields the protein CASSKGHTGYRSGNTIYF.

The V and J genes are TRBV3-1 (or the pseudogene TRBV3-2) and TRBJ2-2, with 10 bases lining up with TRBD2. CDR1 LGHDT and CDR2 YNNKEL come from the germline V gene (reference sequence). The V and J ends lost 1 base and 7 bases, in that order; junction bases with no gene match: 6. This CDR3 has 16 amino acids. The CDR3 sequence is CASSQGSLAGVGELFF. CDR3 bases: TGTGCCAGCAGCCAAGGATCCCTAGCGGGGGTCGGGGAGCTGTTTTTT.

The chain joins TRBV27 to TRBJ1-3; 8 nucleotides line up with TRBD1. This CDR3 is built from 14 residues. With V trimmed by 6 bases and J by 2 bases, 3 bases remained unmatched. In germline, CDR1 is MNHEY, CDR2 SMNVEV (reference sequence). CDR3 in DNA: TGTGCCAGCAGCGGACAGGGAACTGGAAACACCATATATTTT. Protein sequence: CASSGQGTGNTIYF.

The CDR3 bases are TGTGCCAGCAGCTATCGACAGGGGAGGACCTATAATTCACCCCTCCACTTT. Protein product: CASSYRQGRTYNSPLHF. V gene TRBV5-6 combines with J gene TRBJ1-6; 8 bases line up with TRBD1. V was clipped by 3 bases and J by 2 bases; unmatched bases: 7. The CDR3 has 17 residues. Germline CDR1 reads SGHDT; CDR2 reads YYEEEE.

The rearrangement uses TRBV10-2 and TRBJ1-5, with 9 bases that match TRBD1. Losses at the gene ends were 1 base for V and 4 bases for J; bases not matched to a gene: 8. CDR3 length equals 17 residues. Germline assignment: CDR1 WSHSY and CDR2 SAAADI. The CDR3 loop reads CASSEYTGGLVNQPQHF. The CDR3 DNA reads as TGCGCCAGCAGTGAGTATACAGGGGGCTTGGTTAATCAGCCCCAGCATTTT.

The chain links TRBV15 to TRBJ1-4; D gene ambiguous. Germline V gene lookup returns CDR1 LNHNV and CDR2 YYDKDF (reference sequence). V gave up 0 bases and J gave up 0 bases, with 11 bases separating them. The CDR3 covers 17 residues. The CDR3: CATSRDLRETTNEKLFF. CDR3 sequence (DNA): TGTGCCACCAGCAGAGATTTAAGAGAAACAACTAATGAAAAACTGTTTTTT. Based on the CDR3 plus reference TRBV15 and TRBJ1-4, the full variable domain is DAMVIQNPRYQVTQFGKPVTLSCSQTLNHNVMYWYQQKSSQAPKLLFHYYDKDFNNEADTPDNFQSRRPNTSFCFLDIRSPGLGDTAMYLCATSRDLRETTNEKLFFGSGTQLSVL.

The V and J genes are TRBV6-5 and TRBJ1-1; no definite D call. Deletions cut 5 bases from V and 5 bases from J, with 9 bases between. The V gene's germline CDR1 is MNHEY and CDR2 SVGAGI. The CDR3 contains 12 residues. The CDR3 DNA follows: TGTGCCAGCAGTCGGGAGAGTACTGAAGCTTTCTTT. Amino acid sequence: CASSRESTEAFF.

In nucleotides, the CDR3 is TGTGCCACCTACCGGCCGGGGACACTGTATGGCTACACCTTC. It encodes CATYRPGTLYGYTF. This chain joins TRBV15 and TRBJ1-2; tentative D call: TRBD1 (6 bases). Germline assignment: CDR1 LNHNV and CDR2 YYDKDF (reference sequence). The CDR3 runs 14 residues. V lost 8 bases and J lost 5, with 18 bases in between.

The DNA for the CDR3 is TGTGCCAGCAGTCCGAGGGCTAGCTACGAGCAGTACTTC. This codes for CASSPRASYEQYF. The V gene is TRBV27, the J gene TRBJ2-7; possible D gene TRBD2, 5 bases. The length of the CDR3 is 13 residues. Germline V gene sequence: CDR1 MNHEY, CDR2 SMNVEV (reference sequence). The V end lost 5 bases, the J end lost 3 bases, and 11 bases lay between the germline ends.

The gene calls are TRBV3-1 (or the pseudogene TRBV3-2) and TRBJ2-7; D is perhaps TRBD2 (8 bases). Germline CDR1 and CDR2: LGHDT and YNNKEL (reference sequence). V was cut by 3 bases and J by 2 bases, with 23 bases left in between. This CDR3 contains 18 residues. DNA of the CDR3: TGTGCCAGCAGCCATCCCTTCGGGAGGGGGACAGAGCCCTACGAGCAGTACTTC. Amino acid sequence: CASSHPFGRGTEPYEQYF.

The chain recombines TRBV9 with TRBJ1-1; maybe TRBD1 (5 bases). CDR1 is SGDLS, CDR2 YYNGEE, per germline. This CDR3 is 14 amino acids long. V dropped 4 bases and J dropped 3 bases, with 13 bases sitting between them. In DNA form, the CDR3 reads TGTGCCAGCAGCCCGCAGCAGGGCTACACTGAAGCTTTCTTT. Protein: CASSPQQGYTEAFF.

The chain employs TRBV18 and TRBJ1-3, with TRBD1 identical over 7 bases. This CDR3 has 16 residues. With 3 bases clipped from V and 1 base from J, the junction kept 6 bases outside the gene matches. The germline V gene encodes CDR1 KGHSH and CDR2 LQKENI. In DNA, the CDR3 is TGTGCCAGCTCACCGGACAGGACTCTATCTGGAAACACCATATATTTT. Protein product: CASSPDRTLSGNTIYF.

The chain combines TRBV6-1 with TRBJ1-1; a possible D gene is TRBD1 (6 bases). There are 15 residues in the CDR3. V was trimmed by 3 bases and J by 5 bases, leaving 16 bases between them. Germline lookup yields CDR1 MNHNS and CDR2 SASEGT. CDR3 sequence reads: CASSDPGHIGTEAFF. In nucleotides, the CDR3 is TGTGCCAGCAGTGACCCGGGACACATCGGGACTGAAGCTTTCTTT.

V is TRBV15 and J is TRBJ1-2, with 12 bases aligning to TRBD1. There are 15 residues in the CDR3. The germline CDR1 and CDR2 sequences are LNHNV and YYDKDF (reference sequence). V gave up 0 bases and J gave up 8 bases; unmatched junction bases: 4. This CDR3 is CATSRDLGTGGGYTF. For the CDR3, the DNA is TGTGCCACCAGCAGAGACCTGGGGACAGGGGGCGGCTACACCTTC.

This clone was picked up a small number of times. This chain links TRBV6-1 with TRBJ2-1, with 9 bases that match TRBD2. Per germline, CDR1 MNHNS and CDR2 SASEGT. The CDR3 is 15 amino acids. V lost 3 bases and J lost 8; bases outside the gene matches: 8. CDR3 region: CASSESTSGPDEQFF. As DNA, the CDR3 is TGTGCCAGCAGTGAGTCGACTAGCGGTCCTGATGAGCAGTTCTTC.

V usage is TRBV7-8 and J usage is TRBJ1-2; 7 nucleotides agree with TRBD1. The germline V gene has CDR1 SGHVS and CDR2 FQNEAQ. V lost 6 bases, J lost 3 bases, and 7 bases stayed unmatched. This CDR3 has 14 residues. The CDR3 region has the DNA TGTGCCAGCAGAGGGGGGCAGGGGGACTATGGCTACACCTTC. Translation: CASRGGQGDYGYTF. The full variable domain, in which reference TRBV7-8 and TRBJ1-2 provide the parts outside the CDR3, is GAGVSQSPRYKVAKRGQDVALRCDPISGHVSLFWYQQALGQGPEFLTYFQNEAQLDKSGLPSDRFFAERPEGSVSTLKIQRTQQEDSAVYLCASRGGQGDYGYTFGSGTRLTVV.